The entry below describes one T cell receptor (beta chain). Its target is not known. The CDR3 is 14 amino acids. Germline V gives CDR1 MNHNS, CDR2 SASEGT. Trimming cost V 4 bases and J 6 bases, with 13 bases left between them. Sequencing used immunoSEQ multiplex PCR; TCRdb keeps in-frame clones, though not all of them. The sample consists of about 2,000 clones, 75% to 90% of them appearing once. As to time point: proximal margin of the surgical specimen (macroscopically non-inflamed). This entry is derived from a study of T cell repertoires in ileal Crohn's disease. Study-wide background: Operated complications were stricturing disease (about 60%) and penetrating disease (around 39%). Study observations and caveats: Compared with CD4 T cells, sorted CD8 cells carried more expanded clones. Compared with non-smokers, active smokers at surgery showed more clonal expansions.

Sequencing input: ileal tissue. The clonotype was recovered from an adult with Crohn's disease. The rearrangement uses TRBV6-1 and TRBJ2-1; the D is unclear. The CDR3 DNA sequence: TGTGCCAGCAGTGTAGGCCGGCCGGCCAATGAGCAGTTCTTC. Amino acid sequence: CASSVGRPANEQFF.